These 4 T cell receptor beta chains came from one sample sequenced in a study of T cells in narcolepsy. Repertoires were generated with immunoSEQ multiplex PCR, while TCRdb's copy carries only in-frame clones and drops some. Of just over 40,000 clones listed, approximately 88% are singletons. The sample was CD45RA- memory CD4+ T cells from PBMCs. These TCRs come from a human donor with narcolepsy.

A remark on this clone: Germline is not matched at one junction end, which may reflect a read error. The chain links TRBV6-1 to TRBJ1-5; tentative D call: TRBD1 (6 bases). The CDR3 has 14 residues. Germline values: CDR1 MNHNS, CDR2 SASEGT. DNA of the CDR3: TGTGCCAGCAGTCAGGACAGACCCAATCAACCCCAGCATTTT. This encodes CASSQDRPNQPQHF.

Written as DNA, the CDR3 is TGTGCCAGCAGTTCAGCGAGTATTAGCACAGATACGCAGTATTTT. Protein sequence: CASSSASISTDTQYF. This chain connects TRBV27 to TRBJ2-3; D is ambiguous. The germline CDR1 and CDR2 sequences are MNHEY and SMNVEV (reference sequence). Trimming took 4 bases from V and 0 from J, leaving 11 bases between them. The CDR3 spans 15 residues.

This clone has only a few counts. This rearrangement joins TRBV5-4 to TRBJ2-2; 7 bases agree with TRBD1. There are 15 residues in the CDR3. The germline V gene has CDR1 SGHNT and CDR2 YYREEE (reference sequence). J gave up 4 bases and V 4 bases, and 7 bases lay outside the gene matches. In DNA form, the CDR3 reads TGTGCCAGCAGCCCCACTGCAGGGGGCACCGGGGAGCTGTTTTTT. It is translated as CASSPTAGGTGELFF.

V gene TRBV9 combines with J gene TRBJ2-5; 11 nucleotides align to TRBD2. CDR3 length: 17 residues. Trimming removed 0 bases from V and 0 bases from J; junction bases left unmatched: 4. Germline assignment: CDR1 SGDLS and CDR2 YYNGEE. Written as DNA, the CDR3 is TGTGCCAGCAGCGTAGCTGCTAGCGGGGGGTACCAAGAGACCCAGTACTTC. Protein: CASSVAASGGYQETQYF.